The clone carrying this T cell receptor (beta chain) has just a few counts. The data stem from a study of Graves' ophthalmopathy and Graves' hyperthyroidism. Study-level background: Calling hyperthyroidism stable required that no ophthalmopathy show up within 18 months of follow-up.

V gave up 6 bases and J gave up 5 bases, with 20 bases separating them. Germline CDR1 DFQATT, CDR2 SNEGSKA (reference sequence). This CDR3 has 14 residues. As the template, RNA transcripts were used to amplify TCR beta CDR3 regions. The workflow started with a first-round RT-PCR run with HTBI primers and then moved on to a second-round multiplex PCR. TCRdb re-called the multiplex PCR reads with MiXCR, one entry per CDR3 protein. Of around 1.1 million distinct CDR3 sequences listed, about 36% are singletons. Patients with other autoimmune diseases, uncontrolled infections, pregnancy or lactation were excluded.

The chain joins TRBV20-1 to TRBJ2-7; D is possibly TRBD1 (6 bases). The TCR was taken from an adult man with Graves' hyperthyroidism. The sequenced sample was peripheral blood or thyroid tissue (not recorded which). The CDR3 DNA is TGCAGTGCGCAACAGGGCGAGTTGATCAACGAGCAGTACTTC. Translated: CSAQQGELINEQYF.